This T cell receptor (beta chain) originates from a study of cytomegalovirus exposure and HLA in healthy donors. Whole-study results and caveats: The authors later found HLA-associated TCR beta chains more clonally expanded than equally common others.

V shed 7 bases, J shed 5 bases, and the junction held 7 bases outside the gene matches. Germline V gene sequence: CDR1 MDHEN, CDR2 SYDVKM. The CDR3 is 13 amino acids. Use of 60 Vbeta and 13 Jbeta primers characterized the PCR. Produced via immunoSEQ multiplex PCR; TCRdb's table is partial and in-frame only. The sample lists some 110,000 clones, about 81% occurring once. Note on this clone: Its antigen is unidentified.

The sequence derives from a male donor in good health and CMV-seropositive. This sequence joins TRBV28 and TRBJ2-7; TRBD1 aligns across 8 bases. Sequenced sample: PBMCs. The CDR3 reads CASIDRGRDEQYF. CDR3 DNA: TGTGCCAGCATAGACAGGGGACGGGACGAGCAGTACTTC.